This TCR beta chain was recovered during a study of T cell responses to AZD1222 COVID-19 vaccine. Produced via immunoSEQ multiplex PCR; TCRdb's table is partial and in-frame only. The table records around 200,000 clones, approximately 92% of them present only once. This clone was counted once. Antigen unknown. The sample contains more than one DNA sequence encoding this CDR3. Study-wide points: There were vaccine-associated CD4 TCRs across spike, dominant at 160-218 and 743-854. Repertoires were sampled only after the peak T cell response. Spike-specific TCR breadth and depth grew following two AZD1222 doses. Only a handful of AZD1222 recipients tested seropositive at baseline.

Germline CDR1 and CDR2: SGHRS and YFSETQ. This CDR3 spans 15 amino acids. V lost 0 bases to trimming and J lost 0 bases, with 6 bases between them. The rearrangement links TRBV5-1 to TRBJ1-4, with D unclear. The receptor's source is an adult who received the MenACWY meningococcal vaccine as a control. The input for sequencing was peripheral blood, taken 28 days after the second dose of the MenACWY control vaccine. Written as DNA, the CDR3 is TGCGCCAGCAGCTTGGCCGGGGCAACTAATGAAAAACTGTTTTTT. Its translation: CASSLAGATNEKLFF.